The clone carrying this TCR beta chain was observed once. Antigen: not known. 13 Jbeta primers and 60 Vbeta primers were used for the PCR. Repertoires were generated with immunoSEQ multiplex PCR, while TCRdb's copy carries only in-frame clones and drops some. The repertoire consists of over 85,000 clones, with approximately 82% occurring once and the leading ten covering around an eighth. The sample belongs to a study of cytomegalovirus exposure and HLA in healthy donors. Study observations and caveats: Within the data, a cluster of highly shared sequence variants was likely a sequencing artifact. Earlier findings revealed that most TCR beta V segments proved productive either about 87% or about 30% of the time.

Germline loops: CDR1 SGHVS, CDR2 FQNEAQ. V lost 4 bases to trimming and J lost 1 base, with 10 bases between them. The CDR3 length is 14 residues. The TCR sequence derives from a man younger than 40 in good health and CMV-seropositive. The chain combines TRBV7-8 with TRBJ1-1; D not resolved. The sample was PBMCs. The CDR3 coding sequence is TGTGCCAGCAGCTGGAGTAGAGCGAACACTGAAGCTTTCTTT. It yields the protein CASSWSRANTEAFF.